This T cell receptor beta chain was recorded in a study of vaccination effects on CD4 cells after COVID-19. The overall study: It was a median of 72 days after the second dose that post-vaccine samples were obtained. Study-level results: After vaccination, at late timepoints, clones induced by infection and by vaccine contracted markedly.

This clone has just a few counts. Antigen unknown. Trimming took off 4 bases at V and 8 bases at J, with 15 bases between the two ends. Germline V CDR1 and CDR2: SGHRS, YFSETQ. The CDR3 loop spans 14 amino acids. Sequencing followed a ViraFEST assay step that expanded antigen-specific CD4+ T cells with viral peptide pools. CD4+ T cells were isolated after around 10 days of culture. Two doses of either BNT162b2 or mRNA-1273 were given to each participant. Culturing of some 1.8 million PBMC per well took place with about 9.4 IU/ml IL-2 and around 10 ug/ml peptides. Sequencing used immunoSEQ multiplex PCR; TCRdb keeps in-frame clones, though not all of them. The profile covers roughly 68,000 clones, with 74% appearing a single time and less than 2% taken by the ten largest.

The sequencing used CD4+ T cells from PBMCs cultured with HCoV-229E spike peptides, collected after COVID-19 vaccination. The receptor was derived from a human donor who received a COVID-19 vaccine. The chain joins TRBV5-1 to TRBJ1-4, with D perhaps matching TRBD1 (5 bases). CDR3 sequence: CASSRDSVSEKLFF. CDR3 DNA: TGCGCCAGCAGCCGCGACAGCGTGTCCGAAAAACTGTTTTTT.